These T cell receptor beta chains were read from a single sample in a study of T cell responses to AZD1222 COVID-19 vaccine. Only in-frame clones appear in the TCRdb table, and some are missing; sequencing was by immunoSEQ multiplex PCR. Of just over 150,000 clones listed, approximately 90% are singletons. The specimen comprised peripheral blood, sampled 28 days after the second AZD1222 dose. These receptors originate from an adult who received the AZD1222 COVID-19 vaccine. CDR3s include the opening cysteine and the closing phenylalanine or tryptophan. A D gene is named only where the DNA matches it firmly. Expanded clones get a size class; other rows say once, few or many, or leave the size out.

NA,TRBD1,TRBJ1-4,TRBV9,TGTGCCAGCAGCGTTGCCGGGACAGGGGCTGAAAAACTGTTTTTT,CASSVAGTGAEKLFF
once,TRBD1,TRBJ1-4,TRBV5-1,TGCGCCAGCAGCCCACTACAGGGGTTAAAGGAAAAACTGTTTTTT,CASSPLQGLKEKLFF
NA,TRBD1,TRBJ2-5,TRBV7-6,TGTGCCAGCAGCTTACGGGACAGGGGGCTAGCGGGAGAGACCCAGTACTTC,CASSLRDRGLAGETQYF
NA,NA,TRBJ2-3,TRBV7-2,TGTGCCAGCAGCTTAAACAGGGTACCAGATACGCAGTATTTT,CASSLNRVPDTQYF
NA,NA,TRBJ1-2,TRBV7-2,TGTGCCAGCAGCCTGGAAATTTACGGGACTTTAGGTGGCTACACCTTC,CASSLEIYGTLGGYTF
NA,NA,TRBJ2-3,TRBV12-5,TGTGCTAGTGGTTTGCTCGGTAAAACTAGCACAGATACGCAGTATTTT,CASGLLGKTSTDTQYF
NA,NA,TRBJ1-1,TRBV19,TGTGCCAGTAGTATACGGGACGAAATAGCTTTCTTT,CASSIRDEIAFF
NA,TRBD1,TRBJ1-1,TRBV3-1/TRBV3-2,TGTGCCAGCAGCCAAGATCCCACTCGGACAGGGCACTTGAACACTGAAGCTTTCTTT,CASSQDPTRTGHLNTEAFF
NA,NA,TRBJ1-1,TRBV3-1/TRBV3-2,TGTGCCAGCAGCCAAGGTAGACGAGAAGCTTTCTTT,CASSQGRREAFF
NA,NA,TRBJ2-7,TRBV12-3/TRBV12-4,TGTGCCAGCAGTCGACAGAATTCCTACGAGCAGTACTTC,CASSRQNSYEQYF
NA,NA,TRBJ2-7,TRBV6-6,TGTGCCAGCAGGATTACCGGGAGCTCCTACGAGCAGTACTTC,CASRITGSSYEQYF
NA,NA,TRBJ1-1,TRBV12-5,TGTGCTAGTGGTTTGGGGACCCACGGGGGGCAGGCGAACACTGAAGCTTTCTTT,CASGLGTHGGQANTEAFF
NA,NA,TRBJ2-7,TRBV7-8,TGTGCCAGCAGCTTAGGCACAGGGATAGGCGAGCAGTACTTC,CASSLGTGIGEQYF
NA,NA,TRBJ2-2,TRBV6-2/TRBV6-3,TGTGCCAGCAGTTACGTTGGGACGGGGAACACCGGGGAGCTGTTTTTT,CASSYVGTGNTGELFF
NA,NA,TRBJ1-3,TRBV19,TGTGCCAGTAGGTTCGTCGGCTATGGAAACACCATATATTTT,CASRFVGYGNTIYF
NA,NA,TRBJ1-2,TRBV7-8,TGTGCCAGCAGCTTAGACCTGGGGGGCAATGGCTACACCTTC,CASSLDLGGNGYTF
NA,NA,TRBJ2-7,TRBV2,TGTGCCAGCAGTGAACAAGCCCGGCTTAGGAGCTCCTACGAGCAGTACTTC,CASSEQARLRSSYEQYF
few,NA,TRBJ2-3,TRBV18,TGTGCCAGCTCACCACGAAACAGCCCTTTTGGGGATACGCAGTATTTT,CASSPRNSPFGDTQYF
NA,NA,TRBJ1-2,TRBV5-1,TGCGCCAGCAGCTGGACAGCGACGAACTATGGCTACACCTTC,CASSWTATNYGYTF
NA,NA,TRBJ1-2,TRBV5-6,TGTGCCAGCAGCTTAGGGCCTTTAAGTCCGGACTATGGCTACACCTTC,CASSLGPLSPDYGYTF
NA,NA,TRBJ2-7,TRBV15,TGTGCCACCAGCAGAGTGACGGGTTTCAACGAGCAGTACTTC,CATSRVTGFNEQYF
NA,TRBD2,TRBJ2-1,TRBV7-8,TGTGCCAGCAGTTCCCTAGCGGGAGCGGTCTACAATGAGCAGTTCTTC,CASSSLAGAVYNEQFF
NA,NA,TRBJ1-1,TRBV5-1,TGCGCCAGCAGCTTGAAGACCATCGGGGCGAACACTGAAGCTTTCTTT,CASSLKTIGANTEAFF
NA,TRBD1,TRBJ1-1,TRBV10-3,TGTGCCATCAAGCGACAGGGCGGGGACACTGAAGCTTTCTTT,CAIKRQGGDTEAFF
NA,TRBD1,TRBJ1-4,TRBV11-1,TGTGCCAGCAGCTCCGGGACAGGGGCAACTAATGAAAAACTGTTTTTT,CASSSGTGATNEKLFF
once,NA,TRBJ2-2,TRBV28,TGTGCCAGCAGTTTAGGGGGATCGGGGACCGGGGAGCTGTTTTTT,CASSLGGSGTGELFF
NA,TRBD1,TRBJ1-1,TRBV19,TGTGCCAGTAGGCCCCCGCACAGGGGAACTGAAGCTTTCTTT,CASRPPHRGTEAFF
NA,NA,TRBJ2-7,TRBV7-9,TGTGCCAGCAGCTTAAGGGACACCCCCTCCTACGAGCAGTACTTC,CASSLRDTPSYEQYF
NA,TRBD1,TRBJ1-6,TRBV3-1/TRBV3-2,TGTGCCAGCAGCCAAAGAATAGGACAGGGGGGTCGTTCACCCCTCCACTTT,CASSQRIGQGGRSPLHF
NA,NA,TRBJ2-2,TRBV10-3,TGTGCCATCAGTCGGAGAGGAAACCTTGTCGTGAGGGCTTCCGGGGAGCTGTTTTTT,CAISRRGNLVVRASGELFF
NA,NA,TRBJ1-4,TRBV5-1,TGCGCCAGCAGCGTACACGCGGCAAAACTGTTTTTT,CASSVHAAKLFF
NA,TRBD2,TRBJ2-1,TRBV3-1/TRBV3-2,TGTGCCAGCAGCCAAGAACTAGCGGGAGTCGCGTACAATGAGCAGTTCTTC,CASSQELAGVAYNEQFF
NA,NA,TRBJ2-2,TRBV6-5,TGTGCCAGCAGTACTGGGGGTCAGAACACCGGGGAGCTGTTTTTT,CASSTGGQNTGELFF
NA,TRBD1,TRBJ1-5,TRBV7-2,TGTGCCAGCAGCCCAGGGGGTTGGCGGGATAGCAATCAGCCCCAGCATTTT,CASSPGGWRDSNQPQHF
NA,NA,TRBJ1-5,TRBV6-5,TGTGCCAGCAGTCCGGACAGAAGCAATCAGCCCCAGCATTTT,CASSPDRSNQPQHF
NA,NA,TRBJ2-5,TRBV7-2,TGTGCCAGCAGCATAATCCAGGGAGAGACCCAGTACTTC,CASSIIQGETQYF
NA,NA,TRBJ1-5,TRBV5-5,TGTGCCAGCAGCTTTCCAGGGAATCAGCCCCAGCATTTT,CASSFPGNQPQHF
NA,TRBD1,TRBJ2-4,TRBV27,TGTGCCAGCAGTGACAGGGGGCGAAACATTCAGTACTTC,CASSDRGRNIQYF
NA,NA,TRBJ1-2,TRBV5-1,TGCGCCAGCAGCTCGGGGGCTGCGCAGGGCTATGGCTACACCTTC,CASSSGAAQGYGYTF
NA,TRBD2,TRBJ2-1,TRBV7-9,TGTGCCAGCAGCTTATTCCTCAGCGGGAGTCGTGGTGAGCAGTTCTTC,CASSLFLSGSRGEQFF
NA,TRBD2,TRBJ2-1,TRBV7-8,TGTGCCAGCAGCTTAGCGGGGAGCGGGGGGGCCTATGAGCAGTTCTTC,CASSLAGSGGAYEQFF
NA,TRBD1,TRBJ1-3,TRBV23-1,TGCGCCAGCAGTCATTTGGGACAGGACGTCTCTGGAAACACCATATATTTT,CASSHLGQDVSGNTIYF
NA,TRBD1,TRBJ2-5,TRBV19,TGTGCCAGTAGTGGCCGGACAGGACTAGAGACCCAGTACTTC,CASSGRTGLETQYF
NA,NA,TRBJ1-3,TRBV7-2,TGTGCCAGCAGCTTATATGCAGGGAGGATTGGAAACACCATATATTTT,CASSLYAGRIGNTIYF